What follows is one T cell receptor (beta chain) and its context. It lacks a known antigen. One base away there is no much larger clone; base qualities are not given. The immunoSEQ Assay, a bias-controlled multiplex PCR, was used to amplify TCRbeta CDR3 regions from genomic DNA. For the original study's pipeline: The number of nucleated cells in each sample was estimated by amplification of reference gene primers within the assay. To quantify the absolute abundance of each unique TCRbeta CDR3 rearrangement, sequence reads were collapsed and filtered. For each sample, productive Simpson clonality was calculated as the square root of Simpson's diversity index across productive rearrangements. TCRdb took over this immuneACCESS table, retaining in-frame rearrangements with V and J assigned. Such tables are incomplete; in checked studies, under half of the missing clones stem from an unresolved V gene, and the remainder is unexplained. D and trimming come from the DNA, and the V and J calls and clone size come from that table. The sample table shows about 170,000 clones, and roughly 90% are seen once. The ten largest clonotypes hold 9.5% to 13% of the sample.

One collaborating source in Seattle enrolled patients while the patients were actively infected and followed the patients over time throughout the course of disease. Each collaborating institution followed its own protocols to collect whole blood in K2EDTA tubes. For TCRbeta analysis, collaborator samples were shipped as frozen whole blood, as isolated PBMCs, or as DNA extracted from either sample type. The data derive from a study of blood T cell repertoires in COVID-19 (TCRdb year 2020). Study-wide context: Samples from collaborators originated in the United States, Italy and Spain and spanned both the acute and convalescent phases of COVID-19. The prospective study material was composed of cDNA or gDNA derived from T cells, B-cell-depleted T cells, or PBMCs. Subjects who had been exposed to COVID-19, were actively infected with it, or had recovered from it provided the deeply sampled blood TCRbeta repertoires that made up the dataset. The repertoires were released in a freely available public database meant as a resource for research on the immune response to SARS-CoV-2. The samples were drawn from two sources: the first 160 participants of the ongoing ImmuneRACE study, and 950 to 1,500 subjects contributed by 6 global collaborators. Nearly every sample came with metadata listing a de-identified subject ID, COVID-19 status, age in years and sex. Where available, HLA class I and class II types were taken from metadata supplied by the sample provider and were not determined by assay-based typing.

Taken from the germline V gene, the CDR1 and CDR2 loops are MNHEY and SVGEGT. The cysteine opens and the phenylalanine closes a CDR3 of 13 amino acids. Here the CDR3 DNA is all that survives: 39 bases in frame from base 1. V lost 6 bases and J lost 10 bases; the stretch between them is 16 bases long. General conclusions and limits of the study: Clinical and demographic metadata were provided uncurated, with the amount varying by source and participant.

The sample taken for sequencing was peripheral blood. The TCR comes from a woman aged 60-70 years with COVID-19, enrolled during active disease. The chain was built from TRBV6-2 or TRBV6-3 and TRBJ2-1; confidence is insufficient to name the D gene. The CDR3 sequence is CASSWRLNGEQFF. The base sequence is TGTGCCAGCAGCTGGAGACTGAACGGCGAGCAGTTCTTC.